The 7 T cell receptor beta chains below come from one sample, sequenced in a study of blood T cells in healthy people across ages. It was with a sample-barcoded 5' primer and a J-beta primer mix that a second PCR of roughly 7 to 12 cycles was run. One entry per CDR3 protein results from TCRdb running MiXCR on the 5' RACE reads. The table lists hundreds of thousands of distinct CDR3 sequences, around 31% of them singletons. Material: blood. The receptors originated from a woman older than 75 in good health.

This clonotype was detected ten times or more. The V gene is TRBV9, the J gene TRBJ2-1, with TRBD1 identical over 7 bases. The ends lost 0 bases at V and 7 bases at J; junction bases unmatched: 10. The CDR3 covers 16 residues. Germline V gene data show CDR1 as SGDLS and CDR2 as YYNGEE. The DNA of the CDR3 is TGTGCCAGCAGCGTAGGTTCAGGGGGATCAGGAAATGAGCAGTTCTTC. This sequence encodes CASSVGSGGSGNEQFF.

This clonotype came up many times. This rearrangement joins TRBV7-2 to TRBJ1-5; the D is unclear. CDR1 SGHTA and CDR2 FQGNSA come from the germline V gene. The CDR3 length is 14 residues. V shed 0 bases and J shed 4 bases, with 7 bases lying between them. CDR3 amino acids: CASSLANSNQPQHF. The CDR3 bases are TGTGCCAGCAGCTTAGCGAACAGTAATCAGCCCCAGCATTTT.

This clonotype was counted ten times or more. The rearrangement uses TRBV6-1 and TRBJ2-1, with 9 bases matching TRBD2. This CDR3 comprises 14 residues. With 10 bases clipped from V and 3 bases from J, the junction kept 7 bases outside the gene matches. Germline loops: CDR1 MNHNS, CDR2 SASEGT. The CDR3 spells CAIAGGPFYNEQFF. CDR3 coding DNA: TGTGCCATCGCGGGGGGGCCATTCTACAATGAGCAGTTCTTC.

Points on this clonotype: It may be a read error: a sequence one base away is much more abundant. The rearrangement joins TRBV10-3 to TRBJ1-4; 10 positions agree with TRBD1. This CDR3 region has 14 residues. Per the germline V gene, CDR1 is ENHRY and CDR2 is SYGVKD. DNA for the CDR3: TGTGCCATCAGCGGGACAGGGGAGAATGAAAAACGGTTTTTT. Translated: CAISGTGENEKRFF.

This chain connects TRBV5-1 to TRBJ1-1; possibly TRBD1 for D (5 bases). The CDR3 extends over 16 amino acids. The V gene's germline CDR1 is SGHRS and CDR2 YFSETQ. Trimming removed 4 bases at V and 0 bases at J, with 16 bases between. CDR3 DNA sequence: TGCGCCAGCAGCCCCGTCTCGGGGCTACTGAACACTGAAGCTTTCTTT. Amino acid sequence: CASSPVSGLLNTEAFF.

This clonotype was seen many times. V usage is TRBV6-2 or TRBV6-3 and J usage is TRBJ2-2; D not resolved. Trimming took 2 bases from V and 5 from J, leaving 6 bases between them. Germline CDR1 reads MNHEY; CDR2 reads SVGEGT. The CDR3 covers 13 residues. The CDR3 DNA follows: TGTGCCAGCAGTTACCTTAGTACCGGGGAGCTGTTTTTT. It yields the protein CASSYLSTGELFF.

The chain uses TRBV20-1 and TRBJ2-3, with 9 bases aligning to TRBD2. Per germline, CDR1 DFQATT and CDR2 SNEGSKA (reference sequence). V lost 6 bases to trimming and J lost 2 bases; unmatched junction nucleotides: 6. The CDR3 has 14 amino acids. The CDR3 DNA is TGCAGTGCCGTAGCGGGGGAACTCACAGATACGCAGTATTTT. Amino acid sequence: CSAVAGELTDTQYF.